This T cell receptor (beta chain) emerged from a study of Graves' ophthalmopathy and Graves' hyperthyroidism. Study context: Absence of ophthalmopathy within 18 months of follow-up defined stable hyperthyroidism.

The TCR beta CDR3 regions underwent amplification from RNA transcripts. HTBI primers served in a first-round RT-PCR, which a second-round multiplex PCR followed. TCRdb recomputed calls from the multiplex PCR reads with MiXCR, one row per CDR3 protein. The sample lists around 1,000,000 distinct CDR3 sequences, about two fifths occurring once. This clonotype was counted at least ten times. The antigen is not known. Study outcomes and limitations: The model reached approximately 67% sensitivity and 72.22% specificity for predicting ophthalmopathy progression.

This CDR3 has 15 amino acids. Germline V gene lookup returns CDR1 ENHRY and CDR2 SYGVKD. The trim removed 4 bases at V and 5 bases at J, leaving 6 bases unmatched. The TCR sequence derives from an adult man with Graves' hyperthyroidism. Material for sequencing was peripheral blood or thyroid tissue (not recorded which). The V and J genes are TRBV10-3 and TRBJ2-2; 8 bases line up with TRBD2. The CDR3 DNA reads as TGTGCCATCAGTGTGAGGCTAGCGGGTACCGGGGAGCTGTTTTTT. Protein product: CAISVRLAGTGELFF.